The 9 T cell receptor beta chains below come from one sample, sequenced in a study of metastatic and nonmetastatic thyroid tumors. No patient received treatment before thyroid surgery. MiXCR was used by TCRdb to re-call the PCR reads. The sample has approximately 15,000 clones, less than 4% seen once. The specimen sequenced was tumor tissue. All receptors come from a female donor with papillary thyroid cancer or a benign thyroid nodule (not recorded which). Some clones in this sample may be carry-over from other donors' samples.

The rearrangement joins TRBV6-2 or TRBV6-3 to TRBJ1-6; D is undetermined. Germline V CDR1 and CDR2: MNHEY, SVGEGT. The CDR3 length is 15 residues. With 10 bases removed from V and 6 bases from J, the gap between germline ends came to 19 bases. CDR3 nucleotide sequence: TGTGCCACCAGGCTCGCAGGCGCACCTAATTCACCCCTCCACTTT. It encodes CATRLAGAPNSPLHF.

The chain recombines TRBV7-8 with TRBJ2-3; a possible D gene is TRBD2 (6 bases). Germline CDR1 and CDR2: SGHVS and FQNEAQ. The CDR3 has 17 residues. Between the trimmed V and J ends, which lost 2 bases and 4 bases, there was a span of 19 bases. In DNA, the CDR3 is TGTGCCAGCAGCTTAAGGTCAGGCGGGGTCATCGCAGATACGCAGTATTTT. It translates to CASSLRSGGVIADTQYF.

This clone was seen a few times. The rearrangement uses TRBV2 and TRBJ2-2; maybe TRBD1 (6 bases). The V gene lost 5 bases and the J gene lost 4 bases, with 14 bases spanning the gap. The germline gives CDR1 SNHLY, CDR2 FYNNEI. The CDR3 loop spans 15 amino acids. The CDR3, as DNA: TGTGCCAGCAGTTACGCTCAGGGGCTCACCGGGGAGCTGTTTTTT. Amino acid sequence: CASSYAQGLTGELFF.

The sample holds a few counts of this clone. The chain recombines TRBV25-1 with TRBJ1-3; D ambiguous. The V end lost 3 bases, the J end lost 0 bases, and 12 bases lay between the germline ends. The CDR3 covers 16 residues. CDR1 MGHDK and CDR2 SYGVNS come from the germline V gene. CDR3 sequence (DNA): TGTGCCAGCAGTGAGGCTGGCACCACCTCTGGAAACACCATATATTTT. Encoded protein: CASSEAGTTSGNTIYF.

This clone was recorded many times. The rearrangement uses TRBV6-1 and TRBJ1-1; D gene uncertain. CDR3 length: 13 amino acids. Germline loops: CDR1 MNHNS, CDR2 SASEGT. V dropped 7 bases and J dropped 10 bases, with 19 bases sitting between them. For the CDR3, the DNA is TGTGCCAGCAACACCCGCGCGACCGGAGGAGCTTTCTTT. It is translated as CASNTRATGGAFF.

This clone was detected a few times. The chain couples TRBV12-3 or TRBV12-4 to TRBJ2-7; the D gene is possibly TRBD1 (6 bases). With 4 bases removed from V and 5 bases from J, the gap between germline ends came to 15 bases. The CDR3 covers 14 residues. CDR3 sequence (DNA): TGTGCCAGCAGTTACTCGACTGGGGGCAACGAGCAGTACTTC. Translation gives CASSYSTGGNEQYF.

The chain uses TRBV5-1 and TRBJ2-3; D might be TRBD2 (5 bases). The CDR3 consists of 17 residues. Germline values: CDR1 SGHRS, CDR2 YFSETQ. V gave up 4 bases and J gave up 2 bases, with 20 bases separating them. CDR3 bases: TGCGCCAGCAGCCGCGCGGGTGGTGGATTCGTCACAGATACGCAGTATTTT. Its translation is CASSRAGGGFVTDTQYF. Drawing the rest from reference TRBV5-1 and TRBJ2-3, the complete variable domain is KAGVTQTPRYLIKTRGQQVTLSCSPISGHRSVSWYQQTPGQGLQFLFEYFSETQRNKGNFPGRFSGRQFSNSRSEMNVSTLELGDSALYLCASSRAGGGFVTDTQYFGPGTRLTVL.

The V call is TRBV6-2 or TRBV6-3, the J call TRBJ1-2; 7 bases are shared with TRBD1. The length of the CDR3 is 14 residues. The germline CDR1 and CDR2 sequences are MNHEY and SVGEGT. V lost 0 bases, J lost 10 bases, and 8 bases stayed unmatched. The CDR3 loop is CASSYSRGTADYTF. The CDR3 DNA is TGTGCCAGCAGTTACTCGAGAGGGACAGCGGACTACACCTTC.

This clone showed up just a few times. The chain couples TRBV28 to TRBJ2-7; 11 nucleotides align to TRBD2. With V trimmed by 5 bases and J by 4 bases, 7 bases remained unmatched. Germline V lookup: CDR1 MDHEN, CDR2 SYDVKM. This CDR3 region has 15 residues. CDR3 amino acids: CASSRLAGLSYEQYF. CDR3 bases: TGTGCCAGCAGTAGACTAGCGGGGTTATCTTACGAGCAGTACTTC.